A selection of T cell receptor beta chains follows, all from one sample in a study of blood T cell repertoires in COVID-19. Generated by immunoSEQ multiplex PCR, the TCRdb table keeps only in-frame clones and is missing some. The sample yields over 90,000 clones, 90% seen once. The specimen was peripheral blood. These receptors were taken from a man aged 50 or older with acute or convalescent COVID-19. The CDR3 runs from the conserved cysteine through the conserved F or W. A D gene is named only where the DNA matches it firmly. Expanded clones get a size class; other rows say once, few or many, or leave the size out.

>TRBD1|TRBJ2-7|TRBV12-3/TRBV12-4|once
CASGQGNYEQYF
TGTGCCAGTGGACAGGGAAACTACGAGCAGTACTTC
>TRBD1|TRBJ2-3|TRBV12-5|-
CASGLQTGPATDTQYF
TGTGCTAGTGGTTTGCAGACAGGGCCCGCCACAGATACGCAGTATTTT
>-|TRBJ2-5|TRBV9|-
CASSARPGGETQYF
TGTGCCAGCAGCGCGAGGCCCGGCGGGGAGACCCAGTACTTC
>-|TRBJ1-3|TRBV6-2/TRBV6-3|few
CASSYTGSGNTIYF
TGTGCCAGCAGTTACACAGGATCTGGAAACACCATATATTTT
>TRBD1|TRBJ2-7|TRBV7-9|-
CASSLTGTGAGEQYF
TGTGCCAGCAGCTTAACCGGGACAGGGGCCGGCGAGCAGTACTTC
>TRBD1|TRBJ1-2|TRBV7-9|few
CASSLWRQGGGYGYTF
TGTGCCAGCAGCTTATGGCGACAGGGGGGAGGCTATGGCTACACCTTC
>-|TRBJ1-5|TRBV27|-
CASSLYGGGSQPQHF
TGTGCCAGCAGTTTATATGGGGGAGGAAGTCAGCCCCAGCATTTT
>TRBD1|TRBJ1-2|TRBV27|-
CASSLGGRDRVYGYTF
TGTGCCAGCAGTTTAGGTGGACGGGACAGGGTATATGGCTACACCTTC
>-|TRBJ2-2|TRBV24-1|-
CATEWNTGELFF
TGTGCCACCGAGTGGAACACCGGGGAGCTGTTTTTT
>-|TRBJ2-4|TRBV30|-
CAWSTKNIQYF
TGTGCCTGGAGTACAAAAAACATTCAGTACTTC
>TRBD2|TRBJ2-5|TRBV6-1|once
CASSEARASGRETQYF
TGTGCCAGCAGTGAAGCGCGGGCTAGCGGGAGGGAGACCCAGTACTTC
>TRBD1|TRBJ2-7|TRBV13|once
CASSPGTGVSYEQYF
TGTGCCAGCAGCCCGGGGACAGGAGTTTCCTACGAGCAGTACTTC
>-|TRBJ1-2|TRBV29-1|-
CSWLSGDYGYTF
TGCAGCTGGCTGTCGGGGGACTATGGCTACACCTTC
>TRBD2|TRBJ2-7|TRBV27|-
CASSLGTSSEQYF
TGTGCCAGCAGTTTAGGGACTAGTTCCGAGCAGTACTTC
>-|TRBJ2-7|TRBV10-2|-
CASSEYFRSSYEQYF
TGCGCCAGCAGTGAGTATTTCCGCAGCTCCTACGAGCAGTACTTC
>-|TRBJ1-2|TRBV24-1|-
CATPFQGNYGYTF
TGTGCCACACCTTTTCAGGGGAACTATGGCTACACCTTC
>TRBD2|TRBJ2-2|TRBV18|-
CASSPQRGGTGELFF
TGTGCCAGCTCACCACAGCGGGGAGGCACCGGGGAGCTGTTTTTT
>TRBD1|TRBJ1-1|TRBV7-2|-
CASSLDRAADTEAFF
TGTGCCAGCAGCCTCGACAGGGCCGCCGATACTGAAGCTTTCTTT